This TCR beta chain comes out of a study of blood T cells in healthy people across ages. Study results and limitations: Across samples, TCR beta diversity tracked strongly with naive T cell percentage. Investigators viewed diversity estimates from one million T cells as underestimates, the study reported.

In its sample, this clonotype was seen once. What it binds is unknown. Alongside a J-beta primer mix, a sample-barcoded 5' primer served in a second PCR lasting about 7 to 12 cycles. TCRdb recomputed calls from the 5' RACE reads with MiXCR, one row per CDR3 protein. The profile shows approximately 1.5 million distinct CDR3 sequences, 34% of them singletons. Healthy Caucasian individuals from Russia aged about 6 to 100 were enrolled as donors. The sequenced material came from blood. The TCR comes from a woman under 40 in good health.

As DNA, the CDR3 is TGCGCCAGCAGTTCCACCGGGACAGGGGACCGACACTTCTCCTACGAGCAGTACTTC. Translated, it gives CASSSTGTGDRHFSYEQYF. The rearrangement uses TRBV5-1 and TRBJ2-7; 10 nucleotides line up with TRBD1. The J segment lost 0 bases and the V segment lost 5 bases, leaving 17 bases of the junction unmatched. CDR1 SGHRS and CDR2 YFSETQ come from the germline V gene. CDR3 size: 19 residues.